The 7 T cell receptor beta chains listed next were all sequenced from one sample in a study of CD8 T cells in Susac syndrome (dated by TCRdb to between 2018 and 2020). Receptor amplification or capture employed the immunoSEQ multiplex PCR assay. RNA was extracted using the RNeasy kit, and roughly 0.5 to 1 microgram was reverse transcribed with random hexamers. TCRdb passed the public sequencing reads through fastp at Q25 and MiXCR, retaining productive beta sequences. Under each unique CDR3 protein, matching rows form one entry showing the most common genes and DNA. The sample profile shows over 95,000 distinct CDR3 sequences; around 90% of them were found once. The ten largest clones add up to 0.12% of the sample. The sample comprised CD8+ T cells from PBMCs. The receptors were gathered from a human donor in good health.

The rearrangement joins TRBV4-3 to TRBJ1-1; D gene unclear. Germline CDR1 LGHNA, CDR2 YSLEER. The CDR3 spans 16 residues. Trimming left V 4 bases short and J 0 bases short, with 15 bases between. CDR3 region: CASSPAGRAMNTEAFF. The CDR3 nucleotides read TGCGCCAGCAGCCCGGCCGGCAGAGCCATGAACACTGAAGCTTTCTTT.

V usage is TRBV5-6 and J usage is TRBJ1-5; 10 bases map to TRBD1. This CDR3 spans 15 amino acids. V lost 0 bases and J lost 4; bases outside the gene matches: 1. The germline CDR1 and CDR2 sequences are SGHDT and YYEEEE. CDR3: CASSLGQGANQPQHF. CDR3 DNA: TGTGCCAGCAGCTTGGGACAGGGGGCGAATCAGCCCCAGCATTTT.

This sequence joins TRBV29-1 and TRBJ1-1; a weak D match, TRBD1 (6 bases). There are 13 residues in the CDR3. V was pared by 3 bases and J by 6 bases, with 14 bases between. CDR1 and CDR2 (germline): SQVTM, ANQGSEA. The CDR3 DNA reads as TGCAGCGTTGAGGGACACCGAACCCCTGAAGCTTTCTTT. This encodes CSVEGHRTPEAFF.

This sequence joins TRBV7-8 and TRBJ1-3; D possibly corresponds to TRBD1 (6 bases). The CDR3 extends over 14 amino acids. V was cut by 10 bases and J by 0 bases, with 13 bases left in between. Germline loops: CDR1 SGHVS, CDR2 FQNEAQ. CDR3 residues: CATLGAPSGNTIYF. DNA for the CDR3: TGTGCCACCTTGGGGGCCCCCTCTGGAAACACCATATATTTT.

The chain combines TRBV25-1 with TRBJ1-2, with unresolved D. The CDR3 is 13 amino acids. Germline V gives CDR1 MGHDK, CDR2 SYGVNS. The germline V and J ends were trimmed by 6 bases and 8 bases, with 16 bases remaining between them. Here the CDR3 reads CASSEGGPDGYTF. The CDR3 DNA follows: TGTGCCAGCAGCGAAGGCGGGCCAGACGGCTACACCTTC.

V gene TRBV29-1 combines with J gene TRBJ2-2; D gene ambiguous. V gave up 7 bases and J gave up 4 bases, with 7 bases separating them. The length of the CDR3 is 11 residues. Germline V gives CDR1 SQVTM, CDR2 ANQGSEA. The CDR3 DNA sequence: TGCAGCGGCCGATTCACCGGGGAGCTGTTTTTT. Translation gives CSGRFTGELFF.

This clonotype appeared once. CDR3 protein: CASSQDGLSGGNEQFF. CDR3 bases: TGTGCCAGCAGCCAAGACGGCCTCTCGGGGGGGAATGAGCAGTTCTTC. V and J are TRBV4-2 and TRBJ2-1; TRBD2 agrees at 8 bases. The CDR3 runs 16 residues. With 0 bases clipped from V and 7 bases from J, the junction kept 8 bases outside the gene matches. CDR1 is LGHNA and CDR2 is YNFKEQ in the germline V gene.